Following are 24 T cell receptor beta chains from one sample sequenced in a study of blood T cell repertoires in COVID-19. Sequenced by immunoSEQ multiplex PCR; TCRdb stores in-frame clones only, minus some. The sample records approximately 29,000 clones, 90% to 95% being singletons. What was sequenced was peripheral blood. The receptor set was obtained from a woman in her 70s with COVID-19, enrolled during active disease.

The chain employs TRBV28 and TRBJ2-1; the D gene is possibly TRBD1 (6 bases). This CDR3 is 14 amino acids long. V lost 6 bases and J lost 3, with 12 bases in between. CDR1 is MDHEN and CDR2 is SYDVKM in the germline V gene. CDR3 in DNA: TGTGCCAGCAGGAACTCGGACAGCTACAATGAGCAGTTCTTC. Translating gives CASRNSDSYNEQFF.

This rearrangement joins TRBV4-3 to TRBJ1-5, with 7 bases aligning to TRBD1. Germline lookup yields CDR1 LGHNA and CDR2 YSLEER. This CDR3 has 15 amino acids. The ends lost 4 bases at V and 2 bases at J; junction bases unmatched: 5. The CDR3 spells CASSLTGLGNQPQHF. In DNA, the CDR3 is TGCGCCAGCAGCCTGACAGGGTTGGGCAATCAGCCCCAGCATTTT.

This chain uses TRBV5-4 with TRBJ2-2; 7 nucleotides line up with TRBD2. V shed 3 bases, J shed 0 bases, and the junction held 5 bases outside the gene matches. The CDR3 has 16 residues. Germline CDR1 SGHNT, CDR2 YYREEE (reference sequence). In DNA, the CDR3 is TGTGCCAGCAGCTCCCGACTAGCAGCGAACACCGGGGAGCTGTTTTTT. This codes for CASSSRLAANTGELFF.

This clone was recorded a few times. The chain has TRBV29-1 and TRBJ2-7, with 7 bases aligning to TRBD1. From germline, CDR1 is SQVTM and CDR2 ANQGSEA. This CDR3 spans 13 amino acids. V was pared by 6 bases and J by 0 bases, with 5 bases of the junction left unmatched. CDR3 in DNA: TGCAGCGTAGAACGGGACAGCTCCTACGAGCAGTACTTC. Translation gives CSVERDSSYEQYF.

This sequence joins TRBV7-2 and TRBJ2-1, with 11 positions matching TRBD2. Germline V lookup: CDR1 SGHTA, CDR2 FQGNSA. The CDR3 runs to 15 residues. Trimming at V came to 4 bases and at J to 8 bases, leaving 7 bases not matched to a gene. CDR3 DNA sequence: TGTGCCAGCAGCTATACTAGCGGGAGTAGTGATGAGCAGTTCTTC. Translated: CASSYTSGSSDEQFF.

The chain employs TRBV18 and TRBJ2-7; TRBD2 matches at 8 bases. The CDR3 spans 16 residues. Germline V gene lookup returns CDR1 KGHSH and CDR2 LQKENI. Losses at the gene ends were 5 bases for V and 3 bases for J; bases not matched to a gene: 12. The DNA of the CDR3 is TGTGCCAGCTCATCACGCGGCACTAGCGGTAGCTACGAGCAGTACTTC. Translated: CASSSRGTSGSYEQYF.

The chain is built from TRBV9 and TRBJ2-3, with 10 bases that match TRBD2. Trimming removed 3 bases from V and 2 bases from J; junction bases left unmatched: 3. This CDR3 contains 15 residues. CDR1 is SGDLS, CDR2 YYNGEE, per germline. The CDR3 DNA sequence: TGTGCCAGCAGCGGGGGGACTAGCGTCACAGATACGCAGTATTTT. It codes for CASSGGTSVTDTQYF.

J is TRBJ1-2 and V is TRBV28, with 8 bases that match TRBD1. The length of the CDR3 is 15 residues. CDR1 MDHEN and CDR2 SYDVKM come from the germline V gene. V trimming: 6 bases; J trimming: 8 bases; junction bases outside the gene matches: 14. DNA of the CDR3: TGTGCCAGCAGATCCCAGGGACAGGAGGTATTGGGCTACACCTTC. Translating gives CASRSQGQEVLGYTF.

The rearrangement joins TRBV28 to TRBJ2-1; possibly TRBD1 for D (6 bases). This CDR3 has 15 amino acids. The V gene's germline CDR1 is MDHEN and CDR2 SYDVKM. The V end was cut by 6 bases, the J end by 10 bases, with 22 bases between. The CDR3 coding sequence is TGTGCCAGCAGGCCACCGGACTTCAGGGGAGAAGAGCAGTTCTTC. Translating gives CASRPPDFRGEEQFF. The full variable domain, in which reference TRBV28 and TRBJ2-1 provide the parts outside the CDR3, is DVKVTQSSRYLVKRTGEKVFLECVQDMDHENMFWYRQDPGLGLRLIYFSYDVKMKEKGDIPEGYSVSREKKERFSLILESASTNQTSMYLCASRPPDFRGEEQFFGPGTRLTVL.

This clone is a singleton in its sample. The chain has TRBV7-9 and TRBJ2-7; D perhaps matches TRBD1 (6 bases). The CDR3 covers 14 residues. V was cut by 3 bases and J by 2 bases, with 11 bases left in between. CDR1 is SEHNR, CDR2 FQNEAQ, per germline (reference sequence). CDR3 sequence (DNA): TGTGCCAGCAGCTTGGGGACATCCGCCTACGAGCAGTACTTC. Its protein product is CASSLGTSAYEQYF.

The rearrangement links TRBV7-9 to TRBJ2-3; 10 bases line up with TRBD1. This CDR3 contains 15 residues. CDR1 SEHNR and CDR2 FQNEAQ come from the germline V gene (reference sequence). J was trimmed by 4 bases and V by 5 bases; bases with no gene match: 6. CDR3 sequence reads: CASSPTGTGADTQYF. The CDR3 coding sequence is TGTGCCAGCAGCCCTACCGGGACAGGGGCAGATACGCAGTATTTT.

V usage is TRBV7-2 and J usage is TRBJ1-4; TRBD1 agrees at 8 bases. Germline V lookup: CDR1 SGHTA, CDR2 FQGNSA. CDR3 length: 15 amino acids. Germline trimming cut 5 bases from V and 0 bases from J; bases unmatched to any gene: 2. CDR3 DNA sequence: TGTGCCAGCAGCGAACAGGGGGCAACTAATGAAAAACTGTTTTTT. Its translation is CASSEQGATNEKLFF. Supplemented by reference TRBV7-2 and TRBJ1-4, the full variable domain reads GAGVSQSPSNKVTEKGKDVELRCDPISGHTALYWYRQSLGQGLEFLIYFQGNSAPDKSGLPSDRFSAERTGGSVSTLTIQRTQQEDSAVYLCASSEQGATNEKLFFGSGTQLSVL.

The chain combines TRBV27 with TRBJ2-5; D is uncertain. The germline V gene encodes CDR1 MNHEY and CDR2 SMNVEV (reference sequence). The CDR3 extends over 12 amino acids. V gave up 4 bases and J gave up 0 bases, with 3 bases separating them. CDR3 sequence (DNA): TGTGCCAGCAGTTCAAACCAAGAGACCCAGTACTTC. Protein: CASSSNQETQYF.

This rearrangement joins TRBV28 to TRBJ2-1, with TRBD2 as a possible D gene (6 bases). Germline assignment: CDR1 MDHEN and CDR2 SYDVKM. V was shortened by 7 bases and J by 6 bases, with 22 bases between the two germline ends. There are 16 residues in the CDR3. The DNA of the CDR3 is TGTGCCAGCACCCCAACCGGCGGGGTAGGAGGCAATGAGCAGTTCTTC. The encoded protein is CASTPTGGVGGNEQFF.

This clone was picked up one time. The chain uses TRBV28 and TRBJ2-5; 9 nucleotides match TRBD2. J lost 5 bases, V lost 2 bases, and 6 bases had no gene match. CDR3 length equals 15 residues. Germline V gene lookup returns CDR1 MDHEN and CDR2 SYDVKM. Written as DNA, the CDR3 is TGTGCCAGCAGTTTAGGTAGCGGGGGATTCGAGACCCAGTACTTC. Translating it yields CASSLGSGGFETQYF.

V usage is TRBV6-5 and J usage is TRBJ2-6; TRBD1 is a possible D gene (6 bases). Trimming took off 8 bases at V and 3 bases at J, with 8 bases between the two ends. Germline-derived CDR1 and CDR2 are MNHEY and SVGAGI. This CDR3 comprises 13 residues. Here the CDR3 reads CASGTYGANVLTF. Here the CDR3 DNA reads TGTGCCAGCGGGACATATGGGGCCAACGTCCTGACTTTC.

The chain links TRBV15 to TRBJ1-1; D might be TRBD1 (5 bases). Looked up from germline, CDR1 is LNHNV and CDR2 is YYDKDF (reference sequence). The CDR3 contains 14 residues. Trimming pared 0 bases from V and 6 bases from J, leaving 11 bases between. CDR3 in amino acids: CATSRDRSGSEAFF. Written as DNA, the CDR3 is TGTGCCACCAGCAGAGATCGGTCAGGGTCTGAAGCTTTCTTT.

The CDR3 nucleotides are TGTGCCAGCAGCTCTAATCCGCAGGGGTTTAATGAAAAACTGTTTTTT. Translating gives CASSSNPQGFNEKLFF. This sequence joins TRBV7-2 and TRBJ1-4; D might be TRBD1 (6 bases). In germline, CDR1 is SGHTA, CDR2 FQGNSA. With 4 bases removed from V and 4 bases from J, the gap between germline ends came to 16 bases. CDR3 length: 16 amino acids.

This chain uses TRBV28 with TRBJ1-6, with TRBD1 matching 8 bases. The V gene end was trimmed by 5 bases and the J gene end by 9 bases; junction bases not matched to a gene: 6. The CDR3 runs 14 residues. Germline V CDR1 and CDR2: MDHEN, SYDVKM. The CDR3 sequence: CASSQGQGTSPLHF. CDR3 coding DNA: TGTGCCAGCAGTCAAGGACAGGGAACTTCACCCCTCCACTTT.

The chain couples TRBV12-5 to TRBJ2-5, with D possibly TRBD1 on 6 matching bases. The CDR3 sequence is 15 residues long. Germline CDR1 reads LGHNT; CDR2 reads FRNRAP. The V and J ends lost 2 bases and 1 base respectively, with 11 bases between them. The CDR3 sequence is CASGLRRGFQETQYF. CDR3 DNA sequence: TGTGCTAGTGGTTTGCGCAGGGGTTTCCAAGAGACCCAGTACTTC. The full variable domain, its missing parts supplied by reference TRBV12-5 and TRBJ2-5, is DARVTQTPRHKVTEMGQEVTMRCQPILGHNTVFWYRQTMMQGLELLAYFRNRAPLDDSGMPKDRFSAEMPDATLATLKIQPSEPRDSAVYFCASGLRRGFQETQYFGPGTRLLVL.

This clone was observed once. The CDR3 spells CASTAATGVANEQYF. DNA for the CDR3: TGTGCCAGCACTGCTGCGACAGGGGTTGCCAACGAGCAGTACTTC. This chain uses TRBV6-5 with TRBJ2-7; 8 bases line up with TRBD1. This CDR3 has 15 residues. Germline V lookup: CDR1 MNHEY, CDR2 SVGAGI. The trim removed 7 bases at V and 5 bases at J, leaving 13 bases unmatched.

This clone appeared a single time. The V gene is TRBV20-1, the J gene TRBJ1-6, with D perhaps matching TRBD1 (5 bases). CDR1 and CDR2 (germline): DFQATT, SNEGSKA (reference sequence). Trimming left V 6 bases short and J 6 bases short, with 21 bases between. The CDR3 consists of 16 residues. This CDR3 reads CSASPRGTSGNSPLHF. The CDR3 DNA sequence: TGCAGTGCAAGTCCTAGGGGCACCTCGGGTAATTCACCCCTCCACTTT.

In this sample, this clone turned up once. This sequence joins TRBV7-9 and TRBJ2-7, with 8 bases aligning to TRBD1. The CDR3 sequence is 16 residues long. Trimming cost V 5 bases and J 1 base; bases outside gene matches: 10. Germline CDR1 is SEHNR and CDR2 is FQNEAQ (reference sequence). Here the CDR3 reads CASSEYAGTGSYEQYF. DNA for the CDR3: TGTGCCAGCAGCGAATACGCCGGGACAGGATCCTACGAGCAGTACTTC.

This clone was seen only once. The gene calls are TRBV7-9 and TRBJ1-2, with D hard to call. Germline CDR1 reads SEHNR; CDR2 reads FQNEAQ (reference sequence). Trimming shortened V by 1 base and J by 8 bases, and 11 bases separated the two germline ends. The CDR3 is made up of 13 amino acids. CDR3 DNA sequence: TGTGCCAGCAGCTTAGTTGTCGAGGGCGGCTACACCTTC. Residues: CASSLVVEGGYTF.